This T cell receptor (beta chain) appears in the sequencing data of a study of shared clonotypes between healthy human individuals. Study-wide results and limits: Sampling involved blood alone; tissue repertoires likely differ.

The V and J ends lost 4 bases and 6 bases respectively, with 21 bases between them. The V gene's germline CDR1 is MGHRA and CDR2 YSYEKL. This CDR3 is built from 16 residues. Those who donated were healthy HIV-negative adults, with no recent acute infections or vaccinations reported. TCRdb keeps only in-frame clones here, not all; method: immunoSEQ multiplex PCR. This table holds approximately 620,000 clones, around 97% found once. Turning to this clone: The antigen is unknown.

This TCR was sampled from a woman in her twenties or thirties in good health. The genes are TRBV4-1 and TRBJ1-1; tentatively, D is TRBD1 (6 bases). The sequencing sample was made of naive CD4+ T cells sorted from blood. The subset was: CD45RA+ positively selected. The CDR3 spells CASSPGWPGATPEAFF. The CDR3 DNA reads TGCGCCAGCAGCCCTGGGTGGCCAGGGGCGACGCCTGAAGCTTTCTTT.